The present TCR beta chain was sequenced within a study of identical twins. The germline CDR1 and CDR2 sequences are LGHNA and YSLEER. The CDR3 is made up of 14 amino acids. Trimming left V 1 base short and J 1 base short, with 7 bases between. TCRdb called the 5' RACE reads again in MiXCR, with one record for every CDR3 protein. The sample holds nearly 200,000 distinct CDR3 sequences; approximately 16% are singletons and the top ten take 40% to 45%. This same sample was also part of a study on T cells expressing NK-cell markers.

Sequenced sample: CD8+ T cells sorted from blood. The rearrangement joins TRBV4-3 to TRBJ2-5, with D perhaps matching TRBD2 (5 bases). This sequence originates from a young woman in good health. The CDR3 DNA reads TGCGCCAGCAGCCAAGGGACTGCCCAAGAGACCCAGTACTTC. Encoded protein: CASSQGTAQETQYF.